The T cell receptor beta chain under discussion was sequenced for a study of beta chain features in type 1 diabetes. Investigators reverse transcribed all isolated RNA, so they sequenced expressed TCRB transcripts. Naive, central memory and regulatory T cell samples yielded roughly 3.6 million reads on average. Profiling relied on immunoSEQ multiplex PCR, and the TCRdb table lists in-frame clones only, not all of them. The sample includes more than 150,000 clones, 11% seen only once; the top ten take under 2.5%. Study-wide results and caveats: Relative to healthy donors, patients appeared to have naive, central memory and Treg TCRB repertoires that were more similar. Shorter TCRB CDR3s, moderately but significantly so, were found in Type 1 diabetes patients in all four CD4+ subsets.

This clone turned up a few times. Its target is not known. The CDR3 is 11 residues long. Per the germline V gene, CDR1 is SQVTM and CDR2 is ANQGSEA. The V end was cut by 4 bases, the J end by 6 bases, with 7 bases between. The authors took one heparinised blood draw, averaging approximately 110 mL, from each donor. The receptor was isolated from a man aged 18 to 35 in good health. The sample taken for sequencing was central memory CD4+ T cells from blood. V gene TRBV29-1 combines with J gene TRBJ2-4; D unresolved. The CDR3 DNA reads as TGCAGCGTTGGTAGTAGAAACATTCAGTACTTC. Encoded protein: CSVGSRNIQYF.